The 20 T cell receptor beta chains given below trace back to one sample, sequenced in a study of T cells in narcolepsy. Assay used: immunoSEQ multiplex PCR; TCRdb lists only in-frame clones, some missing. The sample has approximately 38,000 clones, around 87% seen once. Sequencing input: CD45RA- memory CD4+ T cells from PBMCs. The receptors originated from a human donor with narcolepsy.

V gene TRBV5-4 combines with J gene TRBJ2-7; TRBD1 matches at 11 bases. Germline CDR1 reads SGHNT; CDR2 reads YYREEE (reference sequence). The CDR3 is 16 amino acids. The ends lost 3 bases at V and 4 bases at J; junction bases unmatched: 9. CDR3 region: CASSYGQGASNYEQYF. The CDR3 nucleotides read TGTGCCAGCAGCTACGGACAGGGGGCGTCTAATTACGAGCAGTACTTC.

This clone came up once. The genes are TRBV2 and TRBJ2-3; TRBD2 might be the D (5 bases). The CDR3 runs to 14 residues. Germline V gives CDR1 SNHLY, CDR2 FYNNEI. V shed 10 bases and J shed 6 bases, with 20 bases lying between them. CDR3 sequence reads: CAISKDGITDTQYF. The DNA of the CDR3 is TGTGCCATATCTAAAGACGGGATCACGGATACGCAGTATTTT.

The CDR3 region has the DNA TGTGCCAGTAGTACCTCGACAGGGGCCCTCGGTGGCTACACCTTC. Its translation is CASSTSTGALGGYTF. The rearrangement links TRBV19 to TRBJ1-2, with 8 bases lining up with TRBD1. This CDR3 has 15 residues. V trimming: 4 bases; J trimming: 7 bases; junction bases outside the gene matches: 11. The germline V gene has CDR1 LNHDA and CDR2 SQIVND (reference sequence).

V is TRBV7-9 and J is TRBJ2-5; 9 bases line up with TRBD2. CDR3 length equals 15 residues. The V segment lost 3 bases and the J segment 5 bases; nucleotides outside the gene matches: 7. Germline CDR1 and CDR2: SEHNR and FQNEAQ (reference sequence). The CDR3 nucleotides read TGTGCCAGCAGCTTGGGGCTAGCGGGATCGGAGACCCAGTACTTC. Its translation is CASSLGLAGSETQYF.

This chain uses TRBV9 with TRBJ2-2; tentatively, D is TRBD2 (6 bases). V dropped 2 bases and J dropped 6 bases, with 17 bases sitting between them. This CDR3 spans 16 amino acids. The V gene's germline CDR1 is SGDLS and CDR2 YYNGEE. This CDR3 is CASSVYGTGVAGELFF. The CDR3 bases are TGTGCCAGCAGCGTGTACGGAACGGGAGTCGCCGGGGAGCTGTTTTTT.

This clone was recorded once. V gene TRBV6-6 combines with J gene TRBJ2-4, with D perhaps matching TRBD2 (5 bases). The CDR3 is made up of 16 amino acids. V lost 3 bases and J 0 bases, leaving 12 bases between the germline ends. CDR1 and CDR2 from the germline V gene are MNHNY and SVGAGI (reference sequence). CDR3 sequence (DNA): TGTGCCAGCAGTTATCGGACGGGGATAGCCAAAAACATTCAGTACTTC. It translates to CASSYRTGIAKNIQYF.

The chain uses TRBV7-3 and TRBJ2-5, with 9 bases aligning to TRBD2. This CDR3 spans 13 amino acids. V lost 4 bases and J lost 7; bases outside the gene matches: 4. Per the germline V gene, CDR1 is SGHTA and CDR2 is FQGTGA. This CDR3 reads CASSSGLAGTQYF. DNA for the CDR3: TGTGCCAGCAGCTCGGGACTAGCAGGGACCCAGTACTTC.

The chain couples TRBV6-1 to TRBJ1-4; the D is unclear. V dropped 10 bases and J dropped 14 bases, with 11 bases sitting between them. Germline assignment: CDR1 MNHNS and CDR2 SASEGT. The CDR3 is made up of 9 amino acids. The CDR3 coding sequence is TGTGCCAATCGGGAACCCCTGTTTTTT. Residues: CANREPLFF.

The chain's CDR3 is CASSPGQGTNEKLFF. CDR3 nucleotide sequence: TGTGCCAGCAGCCCCGGACAGGGAACTAATGAAAAACTGTTTTTT. The chain is built from TRBV7-2 and TRBJ1-4, with 8 bases lining up with TRBD1. The trim removed 5 bases at V and 1 base at J, leaving 3 bases unmatched. Per the germline V gene, CDR1 is SGHTA and CDR2 is FQGNSA. This CDR3 is 15 amino acids long. The full variable domain, with the rest looked up from reference TRBV7-2 and TRBJ1-4, is GAGVSQSPSNKVTEKGKDVELRCDPISGHTALYWYRQSLGQGLEFLIYFQGNSAPDKSGLPSDRFSAERTGGSVSTLTIQRTQQEDSAVYLCASSPGQGTNEKLFFGSGTQLSVL.

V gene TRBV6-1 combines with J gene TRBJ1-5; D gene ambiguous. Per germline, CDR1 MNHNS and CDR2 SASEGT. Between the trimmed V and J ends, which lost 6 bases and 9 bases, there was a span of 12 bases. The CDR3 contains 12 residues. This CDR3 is CASSVLWGPQHF. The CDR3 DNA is TGTGCCAGCAGCGTTCTCTGGGGGCCCCAGCATTTT.

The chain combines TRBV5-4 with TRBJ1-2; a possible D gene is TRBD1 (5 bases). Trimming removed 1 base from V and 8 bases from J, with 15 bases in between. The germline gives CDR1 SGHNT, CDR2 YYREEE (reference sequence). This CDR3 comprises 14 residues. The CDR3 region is CASSLQGELWGYTF. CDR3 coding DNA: TGTGCCAGCAGCTTGCAGGGAGAGTTATGGGGCTACACCTTC.

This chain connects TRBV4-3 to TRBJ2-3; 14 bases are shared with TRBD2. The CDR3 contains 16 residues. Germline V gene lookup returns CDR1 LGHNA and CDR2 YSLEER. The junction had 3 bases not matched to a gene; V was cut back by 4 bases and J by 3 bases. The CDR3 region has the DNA TGCGCCAGCAGCCCCGGGACTAGCGGGGGAACAGATACGCAGTATTTT. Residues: CASSPGTSGGTDTQYF.

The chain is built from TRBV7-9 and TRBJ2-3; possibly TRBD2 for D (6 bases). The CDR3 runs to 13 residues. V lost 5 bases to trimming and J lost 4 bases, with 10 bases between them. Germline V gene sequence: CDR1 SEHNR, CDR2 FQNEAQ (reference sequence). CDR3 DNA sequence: TGTGCCAGCAGCCGGACTACCTCAGATACGCAGTATTTT. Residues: CASSRTTSDTQYF. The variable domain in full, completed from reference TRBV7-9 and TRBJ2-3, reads DTGVSQNPRHKITKRGQNVTFRCDPISEHNRLYWYRQTLGQGPEFLTYFQNEAQLEKSRLLSDRFSAERPKGSFSTLEIQRTEQGDSAMYLCASSRTTSDTQYFGPGTRLTVL.

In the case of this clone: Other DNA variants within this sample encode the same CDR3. In nucleotides, the CDR3 is TGTGCCAGCAGCTTACAGGGGGTAGGGGGGTCACCCCTCCACTTT. Translation: CASSLQGVGGSPLHF. J is TRBJ1-6 and V is TRBV7-9; 7 bases match TRBD1. Germline loops: CDR1 SEHNR, CDR2 FQNEAQ (reference sequence). V gave up 2 bases and J gave up 10 bases; unmatched junction bases: 8. The CDR3 spans 15 residues. The complete variable domain, with remaining parts taken from reference TRBV7-9 and TRBJ1-6, reads DTGVSQNPRHKITKRGQNVTFRCDPISEHNRLYWYRQTLGQGPEFLTYFQNEAQLEKSRLLSDRFSAERPKGSFSTLEIQRTEQGDSAMYLCASSLQGVGGSPLHFGNGTRLTVT.

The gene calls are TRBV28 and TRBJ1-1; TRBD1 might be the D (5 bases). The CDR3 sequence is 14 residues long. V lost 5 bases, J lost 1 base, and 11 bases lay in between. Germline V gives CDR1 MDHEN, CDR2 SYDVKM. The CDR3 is CASSPPGGNTEAFF. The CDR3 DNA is TGTGCCAGCAGTCCCCCGGGGGGGAACACTGAAGCTTTCTTT.

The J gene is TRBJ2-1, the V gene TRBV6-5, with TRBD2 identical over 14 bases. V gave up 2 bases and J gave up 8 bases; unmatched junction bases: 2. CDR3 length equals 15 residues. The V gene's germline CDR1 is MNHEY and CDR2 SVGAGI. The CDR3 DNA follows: TGTGCCAGCAGTTACAGGGGACTAGCGGGGGATGAGCAGTTCTTC. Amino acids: CASSYRGLAGDEQFF.

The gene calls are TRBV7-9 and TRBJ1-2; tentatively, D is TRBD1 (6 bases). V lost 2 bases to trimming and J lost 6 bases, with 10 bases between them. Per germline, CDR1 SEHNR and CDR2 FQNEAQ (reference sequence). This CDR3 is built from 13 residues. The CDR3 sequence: CASSLTQGNGYTF. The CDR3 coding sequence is TGTGCCAGCAGCTTAACCCAGGGGAATGGCTACACCTTC. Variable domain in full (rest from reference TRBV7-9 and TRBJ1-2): DTGVSQNPRHKITKRGQNVTFRCDPISEHNRLYWYRQTLGQGPEFLTYFQNEAQLEKSRLLSDRFSAERPKGSFSTLEIQRTEQGDSAMYLCASSLTQGNGYTFGSGTRLTVV.

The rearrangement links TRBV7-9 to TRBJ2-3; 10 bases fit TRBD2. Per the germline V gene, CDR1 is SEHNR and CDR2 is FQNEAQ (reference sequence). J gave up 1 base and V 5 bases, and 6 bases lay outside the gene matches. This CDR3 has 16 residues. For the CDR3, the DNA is TGTGCCAGCAGCAACTCTCTAGCGGGGGGCACAGATACGCAGTATTTT. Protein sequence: CASSNSLAGGTDTQYF. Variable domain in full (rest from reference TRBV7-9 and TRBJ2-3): DTGVSQNPRHKITKRGQNVTFRCDPISEHNRLYWYRQTLGQGPEFLTYFQNEAQLEKSRLLSDRFSAERPKGSFSTLEIQRTEQGDSAMYLCASSNSLAGGTDTQYFGPGTRLTVL.

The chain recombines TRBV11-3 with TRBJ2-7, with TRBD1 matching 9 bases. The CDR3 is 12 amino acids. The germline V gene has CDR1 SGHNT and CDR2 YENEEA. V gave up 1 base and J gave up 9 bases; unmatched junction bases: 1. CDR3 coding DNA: TGTGCCAGCAGCTTAGCGGACAGGGGGCAGTACTTC. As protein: CASSLADRGQYF.

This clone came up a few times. The CDR3 DNA reads TGCAGCGTTTCCGGACTAGCGGGGGGCACTAGGGAGACCCAGTACTTC. It is translated as CSVSGLAGGTRETQYF. This sequence joins TRBV29-1 and TRBJ2-5, with 14 bases lining up with TRBD2. Trimming took 5 bases from V and 5 from J; bases not matched to a gene: 10. The CDR3 runs 16 residues. CDR1 and CDR2 (germline): SQVTM, ANQGSEA.